This TCR beta chain was identified in a study of cytomegalovirus exposure and HLA in healthy donors. Overall study results and limits: A link between a missense DCLRE1C variant and TCR beta V- and J-gene trimming emerged from a later analysis.

The primer mix had 60 Vbeta and 13 Jbeta primers. Sequencing used immunoSEQ multiplex PCR; TCRdb keeps in-frame clones, though not all of them. The repertoire table contains around 52,000 clones. For this clone: Its antigen is not known.

Germline V gene sequence: CDR1 SGHTA, CDR2 FQGTGA. CDR3 length: 16 amino acids. V shed 6 bases and J 0 bases; nucleotides not matched to a gene: 7. The V call is TRBV7-3, the J call TRBJ2-3; 9 bases line up with TRBD2. The origin of this receptor is a middle-aged man in good health and CMV-seropositive. The sequenced sample consisted of PBMCs. The CDR3 loop reads CASSSGGVTSTDTQYF. In DNA form, the CDR3 reads TGTGCCAGCAGTAGCGGGGGAGTTACTAGCACAGATACGCAGTATTTT.